A selection of T cell receptor beta chains follows, all from one sample in a study of T cell changes during pregnancy in multiple sclerosis. Method: immunoSEQ multiplex PCR; TCRdb's copy keeps in-frame clones and lacks some. The sample has around 100,000 clones, approximately 90% seen once. The material was peripheral blood, obtained after pregnancy. These receptors were obtained from a female donor with multiple sclerosis, enrolled in a pregnancy study. CDR3s include the opening cysteine and the closing phenylalanine or tryptophan. Fields, in order: clone size, J gene, V gene, D gene, CDR3 DNA, CDR3 protein. D genes are given only for firm matches. Expanded clones are given a class, and other clones once, few, many or no size at all.

. TRBJ1-1 TRBV6-5 . TGTGCCAGCAGGCCTTACAGGGTCTCGAACACTGAAGCTTTCTTT CASRPYRVSNTEAFF
. TRBJ1-6 TRBV11-2 . TGTGCCAGCAGCATGGGCAATTCACCCCTCCACTTT CASSMGNSPLHF
few TRBJ1-1 TRBV10-1 TRBD1 TGCGCCAGCAGTGAGACAGGGGGGAACACTGAAGCTTTCTTT CASSETGGNTEAFF
. TRBJ1-1 TRBV7-6 . TGTGCCAGCTCCCCCTCCGGGACACACACTGAAGCTTTCTTT CASSPSGTHTEAFF
once TRBJ1-1 TRBV5-1 . TGCGCCAGCAGCCCTACACAGGGTTTCACTGAAGCTTTCTTT CASSPTQGFTEAFF
. TRBJ2-5 TRBV7-9 . TGTGCCAGCAGCCCCCGCGGTAGGCTTGGGGAGACCCAGTACTTC CASSPRGRLGETQYF
once TRBJ2-3 TRBV9 . TGTGCCAGCAGCGTAGGGCAGGTCGACACAGATACGCAGTATTTT CASSVGQVDTDTQYF
. TRBJ2-1 TRBV10-3 . TGTGCCACCGAAGGTGGAGTCTACTCCTACAATGAGCAGTTCTTC CATEGGVYSYNEQFF
. TRBJ2-3 TRBV5-1 . TGCGCCAGCAGCCCCAGGCTGGGGGGGGCTAGCACAGATACGCAGTATTTT CASSPRLGGASTDTQYF
once TRBJ2-7 TRBV7-2 TRBD1 TGTGCCAGCAGCTTAACAGGGGAAGGATCCTACGAGCAGTACTTC CASSLTGEGSYEQYF
. TRBJ1-1 TRBV5-1 . TGCGCCAGCAGCCCCCAGGCGAAATCATCGGTTGGGTTTGAAAAGACTGAAGCTTTCTTT CASSPQAKSSVGFEKTEAFF
. TRBJ2-1 TRBV6-4 TRBD2 TGTGCCAGCAGTGACAGCGACGGGGGGGGCTCCTACAATGAGCAGTTCTTC CASSDSDGGGSYNEQFF
. TRBJ2-1 TRBV18 . TGTGCCAGCTCACCTGGAGCAGGGGGGTACAATGAGCAGTTCTTC CASSPGAGGYNEQFF
. TRBJ2-5 TRBV7-9 . TGTGCCAGCAGCTTACTCGGTTCTGGCGGCAAGTACTTC CASSLLGSGGKYF
once TRBJ2-4 TRBV10-3 TRBD1 TGTGCCATCAGTGACCGGACAGGGGAAAGGGTCATTCAGTACTTC CAISDRTGERVIQYF
once TRBJ2-1 TRBV18 TRBD2 TGTGCCAGCTCACCAGTACTATCCGGGGGGGACAATGAGCAGTTCTTC CASSPVLSGGDNEQFF
. TRBJ2-2 TRBV18 . TGTGCCAGCTCACCCTTACCGGCGAACACCGGGGAGCTGTTTTTT CASSPLPANTGELFF
. TRBJ2-3 TRBV7-3 TRBD1 TGTGCCAGCAGCCGCACAGGGGGCGGCACAGATACGCAGTATTTT CASSRTGGGTDTQYF
. TRBJ2-2 TRBV7-2 TRBD2 TGTGCCAGCAGCTTGGTGGCGGGGGGCACCGGGGAGCTGTTTTTT CASSLVAGGTGELFF
. TRBJ2-5 TRBV2 TRBD1 TGTGCCAGCAGGGAGACAGGGCGGCAAGAGACCCAGTACTTC CASRETGRQETQYF
. TRBJ2-1 TRBV9 . TGTGCCAGCAGCGTAGAGCCCGTTAGTGAGCAGTTCTTC CASSVEPVSEQFF
. TRBJ1-4 TRBV19 TRBD1 TGTGCCAGTAGTACCCGGGACAGGGATAAACTGTTTTTT CASSTRDRDKLFF
. TRBJ2-1 TRBV9 TRBD2 TGTGCCAGCAGCGCTAGTCGGGGGGGCCAAAGCTCCTACAATGAGCAGTTCTTC CASSASRGGQSSYNEQFF
. TRBJ2-7 TRBV19 . TGTGCCAGTAGTCCCCCTAATCGGTACGAGCAGTACTTC CASSPPNRYEQYF
. TRBJ1-1 TRBV9 . TGTGCCAGCAGCGTATCGGGGAACACTGAAGCTTTCTTT CASSVSGNTEAFF
. TRBJ2-2 TRBV9 . TGTGCCAGCAGCCCAACGAACACCGGGGAGCTGTTTTTT CASSPTNTGELFF
once TRBJ1-5 TRBV21-1 . TGTGCCAGCAGCGCCCACCTCCTTCAGGGAATCAATCAGCCCCAGCATTTT CASSAHLLQGINQPQHF
. TRBJ2-3 TRBV4-1 . TGCGCCAGCAGCCCCGGTGGTGCGGGGTTCACAGATACGCAGTATTTT CASSPGGAGFTDTQYF
. TRBJ1-1 TRBV2 TRBD1 TGTGCCAGCAGTTTTACAGGGGGAGACACTGAAGCTTTCTTT CASSFTGGDTEAFF
once TRBJ2-7 TRBV5-1 . TGCGCCAGCAGCTTGGAAGCCGATTCCTACGAGCAGTACTTC CASSLEADSYEQYF
. TRBJ2-1 TRBV9 TRBD1 TGTGCCAGCAGCACCCGACAGGGCATCTACAATGAGCAGTTCTTC CASSTRQGIYNEQFF